Shown below are 24 T cell receptor beta chains from a single sample sequenced in a study of CD8 T cells in Susac syndrome. After extraction with the RNeasy kit, about 0.45 to 1 ug of the RNA was reverse transcribed using random hexamers. Via MiXCR, TCRdb re-called the immunoSEQ multiplex PCR reads, giving one row per CDR3 protein. The sample yields about 180,000 distinct CDR3 sequences, more than 95% seen once. Sequencing was carried out using CD4+ T cells from PBMCs. All receptors derive from a human donor with Susac syndrome.

V is TRBV9 and J is TRBJ2-3, with TRBD2 as a possible D gene (7 bases). Germline CDR1 reads SGDLS; CDR2 reads YYNGEE. V was trimmed by 0 bases and J by 2 bases, leaving 19 bases between them. This CDR3 is 18 amino acids long. CDR3 bases: TGTGCCAGCAGCGTAGACCCCCCAGGGGCGGGAGCCACAGATACGCAGTATTTT. Its protein is CASSVDPPGAGATDTQYF.

V usage is TRBV3-1 and J usage is TRBJ1-3; no definite D call. V shed 5 bases and J shed 6 bases, with 11 bases lying between them. The CDR3 is made up of 13 amino acids. Germline loops: CDR1 LGHDT, CDR2 YNNKEL (reference sequence). CDR3 residues: CASSFPGENTIYF. In nucleotides, the CDR3 is TGTGCCAGCAGCTTCCCAGGAGAAAACACCATATATTTT.

Here the CDR3 DNA reads TGTGCCAGCAGCTTGGTTTCAGGGGGTGGCTACACCTTC. Translating it yields CASSLVSGGGYTF. The chain links TRBV5-6 to TRBJ1-2; 7 bases agree with TRBD1. V was pared by 0 bases and J by 7 bases, with 3 bases of the junction left unmatched. This CDR3 comprises 13 residues. The germline gives CDR1 SGHDT, CDR2 YYEEEE.

The genes are TRBV20-1 and TRBJ2-7; D possibly corresponds to TRBD2 (5 bases). The CDR3 runs to 13 residues. The germline V gene has CDR1 DFQATT and CDR2 SNEGSKA (reference sequence). CDR3 in amino acids: CVAKDFLTYEQYV. CDR3 DNA: TGCGTTGCTAAGGACTTTCTCACCTACGAGCAGTACGTC.

The chain employs TRBV7-9 and TRBJ2-5; D remains ambiguous. Per germline, CDR1 SEHNR and CDR2 FQNEAQ (reference sequence). The CDR3 runs 13 residues. V was trimmed by 5 bases and J by 4 bases, leaving 11 bases between them. The CDR3 bases are TGTGCCAGCAGCCCAGACATTGCAGAGACCCAGTACTTC. Translating it yields CASSPDIAETQYF.

V gene TRBV29-1 combines with J gene TRBJ2-7; possibly TRBD1 for D (5 bases). The CDR3 runs to 10 residues. The germline V gene encodes CDR1 SQVTM and CDR2 ANQGSEA. V gave up 7 bases and J gave up 5 bases, with 9 bases separating them. The chain's CDR3 is CSARDNEQYF. CDR3 DNA sequence: TGCAGCGCCAGGGATAACGAGCAGTACTTC.

The rearrangement links TRBV3-1 to TRBJ2-1; D is undetermined. V was pared by 3 bases and J by 9 bases, with 9 bases between. This CDR3 spans 12 amino acids. CDR1 is LGHDT and CDR2 is YNNKEL in the germline V gene (reference sequence). The CDR3 here is CASSHYRGEQFF. The CDR3 nucleotides read TGTGCCAGCAGCCATTATCGCGGTGAGCAGTTCTTC.

The V and J genes are TRBV30 and TRBJ1-2; 9 nucleotides align to TRBD1. Germline V CDR1 and CDR2: GTSNPN, SVGIG (reference sequence). V was clipped by 8 bases and J by 3 bases; unmatched bases: 4. This CDR3 comprises 12 residues. The CDR3 DNA sequence: TGTGCCGGGTGGACAGGGGACTATGGCTACACCTTC. Protein product: CAGWTGDYGYTF.

The chain joins TRBV3-1 to TRBJ2-7, with TRBD1 identical over 7 bases. The trim removed 4 bases at V and 9 bases at J, leaving 15 bases unmatched. The CDR3 sequence is 15 residues long. CDR1 and CDR2 from the germline V gene are LGHDT and YNNKEL (reference sequence). CDR3 sequence: CASSLRQGDRLGQYF. CDR3 bases: TGTGCCAGCAGCCTCAGACAGGGCGACAGGCTTGGGCAGTACTTC.

The J gene is TRBJ2-7, the V gene TRBV7-8; 12 nucleotides match TRBD2. The CDR3 runs 15 residues. CDR1 and CDR2 from the germline V gene are SGHVS and FQNEAQ. Unmatched junction bases numbered 5, after V lost 5 bases and J lost 3 bases. The CDR3 sequence is CASSHPTSGSYEQYF. The CDR3, as DNA: TGTGCCAGCAGCCACCCGACTAGCGGGAGCTACGAGCAGTACTTC.

The rearrangement uses TRBV2 and TRBJ2-1; 7 bases align to TRBD2. Trimming removed 8 bases from V and 9 bases from J; junction bases left unmatched: 13. Per the germline V gene, CDR1 is SNHLY and CDR2 is FYNNEI. The CDR3 loop spans 14 amino acids. CDR3 sequence (DNA): TGTGCCAGCTGCCGGGGTAGCGGGTCCATTGAGCAGTTCTTC. Protein product: CASCRGSGSIEQFF.

This clonotype was detected only once. This CDR3 is CASSQGDYSDRTQYF. The CDR3 DNA sequence: TGTGCCAGCAGCCAAGGGGACTACTCCGATAGGACCCAGTACTTC. This chain links TRBV14 with TRBJ2-5; 7 nucleotides agree with TRBD2. Looked up from germline, CDR1 is SGHDN and CDR2 is FVKESK. The CDR3 is 15 residues long. Trimming removed 1 base from V and 7 bases from J; junction bases left unmatched: 9.

The chain links TRBV12-3 or TRBV12-4 to TRBJ2-1; 10 bases agree with TRBD2. Trimming cost V 7 bases and J 8 bases; bases outside gene matches: 5. CDR3 length: 13 amino acids. The chain's CDR3 is CASTSGTSDEQFF. The CDR3 coding sequence is TGTGCCAGCACTAGTGGGACTAGCGATGAGCAGTTCTTC.

The V gene is TRBV30, the J gene TRBJ2-3; no clear D gene. The CDR3 is made up of 15 amino acids. Trimming shortened V by 1 base and J by 0 bases, and 11 bases separated the two germline ends. The germline V gene has CDR1 GTSNPN and CDR2 SVGIG (reference sequence). In DNA form, the CDR3 reads TGTGCCTGGAGTGGGGTCGGCGGAAGCACAGATACGCAGTATTTT. This sequence encodes CAWSGVGGSTDTQYF.

The chain is built from TRBV6-5 and TRBJ1-1; D ambiguous. Trimming took 6 bases from V and 4 from J, leaving 9 bases between them. This CDR3 comprises 12 residues. Germline V gene lookup returns CDR1 MNHEY and CDR2 SVGAGI. Here the CDR3 DNA reads TGTGCCAGCAGCCAATTGGGCACTGAAGCTTTCTTT. As protein: CASSQLGTEAFF.

The CDR3: CASSPEGALTDTQYF. The CDR3 nucleotides read TGTGCCAGCAGCCCGGAGGGGGCACTCACAGATACGCAGTATTTT. The chain joins TRBV5-4 to TRBJ2-3, with a possible D match to TRBD1 (7 bases). Germline V lookup: CDR1 SGHNT, CDR2 YYREEE (reference sequence). V dropped 4 bases and J dropped 2 bases, with 14 bases sitting between them. The CDR3 loop spans 15 amino acids.

This sequence joins TRBV6-2 or TRBV6-3 and TRBJ2-3; weak D call: TRBD2 (6 bases). Trimming stripped 2 bases from V and 0 bases from J, with 9 bases between. Germline CDR1 MNHEY, CDR2 SVGEGT. The CDR3 extends over 15 amino acids. The CDR3 sequence is CASSYSGLSTDTQYF. CDR3 DNA: TGTGCCAGCAGTTACAGCGGGCTCAGCACAGATACGCAGTATTTT.

DNA of the CDR3: TGCGCCAGCAGCCAACGGTGGCAGGGGGGAGATACGCAGTATTTT. This gives the protein CASSQRWQGGDTQYF. The J gene is TRBJ2-3, the V gene TRBV4-3; D possibly corresponds to TRBD1 (7 bases). This CDR3 region has 15 residues. Between the trimmed V and J ends, which lost 2 bases and 5 bases, there was a span of 14 bases. CDR1 LGHNA and CDR2 YSLEER come from the germline V gene.

This chain joins TRBV29-1 and TRBJ2-3, with no clear D. The CDR3 sequence is 10 residues long. Germline V CDR1 and CDR2: SQVTM, ANQGSEA. CDR3 sequence: CSTKTDTQYF. DNA for the CDR3: TGCAGTACCAAAACAGATACGCAGTATTTT.

This clonotype was detected only once. This chain joins TRBV29-1 and TRBJ2-1, with 7 bases matching TRBD2. CDR1 is SQVTM and CDR2 is ANQGSEA in the germline V gene. CDR3 length: 14 residues. Trimming cost V 3 bases and J 5 bases; bases outside gene matches: 7. CDR3 sequence reads: CSVDKLADDNEQFF. CDR3 bases: TGCAGCGTTGATAAGCTAGCGGATGACAATGAGCAGTTCTTC.

This chain connects TRBV20-1 to TRBJ1-2; D perhaps matches TRBD1 (5 bases). The germline CDR1 and CDR2 sequences are DFQATT and SNEGSKA (reference sequence). The V and J ends lost 2 bases and 7 bases respectively, with 11 bases between them. The CDR3 totals 12 residues. The CDR3 here is CSARLGEPGYTF. The DNA of the CDR3 is TGCAGTGCTAGATTGGGGGAGCCTGGCTACACCTTC.

The rearrangement uses TRBV20-1 and TRBJ2-3; D may be TRBD2 (6 bases). Germline values: CDR1 DFQATT, CDR2 SNEGSKA (reference sequence). This CDR3 region has 16 residues. Trimming left V 6 bases short and J 2 bases short, with 21 bases between. The CDR3 DNA reads as TGCAGTGCGGATGGGGGGACCACGCGTTACACAGATACGCAGTATTTT. Translated: CSADGGTTRYTDTQYF.

The CDR3 coding sequence is TGTGCCAGCAGCCCCCTCCAGGATAAATACGAGCAGTACTTC. The encoded protein is CASSPLQDKYEQYF. The rearrangement uses TRBV6-6 and TRBJ2-7; D remains unclear. The CDR3 has 14 residues. The germline V gene encodes CDR1 MNHNY and CDR2 SVGAGI (reference sequence). Trimming left V 6 bases short and J 4 bases short, with 16 bases between.

The chain carries TRBV5-6 and TRBJ2-2; no clear D gene. CDR3 length: 13 residues. The V gene lost 5 bases and the J gene lost 6 bases, with 11 bases spanning the gap. Germline V CDR1 and CDR2: SGHDT, YYEEEE. CDR3 sequence (DNA): TGTGCCAGCAGTCTCACTGGGCCCGGGGAGCTGTTTTTT. It yields the protein CASSLTGPGELFF.